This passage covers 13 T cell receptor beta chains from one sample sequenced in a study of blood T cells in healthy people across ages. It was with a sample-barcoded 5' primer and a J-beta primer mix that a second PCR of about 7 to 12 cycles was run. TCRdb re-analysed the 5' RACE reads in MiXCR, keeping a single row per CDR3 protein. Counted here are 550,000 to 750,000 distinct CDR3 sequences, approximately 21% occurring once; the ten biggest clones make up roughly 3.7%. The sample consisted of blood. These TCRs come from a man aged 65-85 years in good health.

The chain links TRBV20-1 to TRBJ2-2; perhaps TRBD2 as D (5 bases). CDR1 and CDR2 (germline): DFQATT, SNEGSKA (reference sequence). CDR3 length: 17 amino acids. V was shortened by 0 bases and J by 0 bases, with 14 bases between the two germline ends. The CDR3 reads CSARDRDRLPNTGELFF. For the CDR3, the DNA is TGCAGTGCTAGAGACCGGGATCGGCTCCCGAACACCGGGGAGCTGTTTTTT.

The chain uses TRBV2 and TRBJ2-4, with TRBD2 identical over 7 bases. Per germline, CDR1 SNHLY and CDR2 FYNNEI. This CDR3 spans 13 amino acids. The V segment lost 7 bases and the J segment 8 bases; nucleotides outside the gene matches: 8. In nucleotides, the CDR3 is TGTGCCAGCACCGGACTAGGAGGGGACATTCAGTACTTC. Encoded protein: CASTGLGGDIQYF.

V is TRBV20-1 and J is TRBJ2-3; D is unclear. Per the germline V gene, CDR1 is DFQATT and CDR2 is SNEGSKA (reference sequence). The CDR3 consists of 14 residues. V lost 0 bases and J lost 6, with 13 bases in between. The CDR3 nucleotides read TGCAGTGCTAGAGAACCAGGCAAGAGGGATACGCAGTATTTT. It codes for CSAREPGKRDTQYF.

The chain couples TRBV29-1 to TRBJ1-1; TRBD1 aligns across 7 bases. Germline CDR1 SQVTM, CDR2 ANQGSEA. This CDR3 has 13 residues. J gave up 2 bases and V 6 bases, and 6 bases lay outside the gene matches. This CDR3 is CSVLDRRNTEAFF. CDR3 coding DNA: TGCAGCGTCCTGGACAGGCGAAACACTGAAGCTTTCTTT.

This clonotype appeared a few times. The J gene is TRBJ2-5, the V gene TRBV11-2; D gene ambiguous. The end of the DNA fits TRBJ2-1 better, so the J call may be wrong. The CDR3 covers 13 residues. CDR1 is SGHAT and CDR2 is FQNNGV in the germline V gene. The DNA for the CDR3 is TGTGCCAGCAGCTTCGAGAGAGACAATGAGCAGTTCTTC. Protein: CASSFERDNEQFF.

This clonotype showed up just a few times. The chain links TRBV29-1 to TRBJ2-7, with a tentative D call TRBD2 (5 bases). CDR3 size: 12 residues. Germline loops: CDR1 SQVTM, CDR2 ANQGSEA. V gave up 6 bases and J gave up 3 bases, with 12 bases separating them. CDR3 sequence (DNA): TGCAGCGTGGAGGAGTCGGGCTACGAGCAGTACTTC. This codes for CSVEESGYEQYF.

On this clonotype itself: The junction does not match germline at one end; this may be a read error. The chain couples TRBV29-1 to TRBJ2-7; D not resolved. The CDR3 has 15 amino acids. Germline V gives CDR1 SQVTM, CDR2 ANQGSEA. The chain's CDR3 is CSVEDGIDSSYEQCF. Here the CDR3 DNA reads TGCAGCGTTGAAGATGGCATCGATAGCTCCTACGAGCAGTGCTTC.

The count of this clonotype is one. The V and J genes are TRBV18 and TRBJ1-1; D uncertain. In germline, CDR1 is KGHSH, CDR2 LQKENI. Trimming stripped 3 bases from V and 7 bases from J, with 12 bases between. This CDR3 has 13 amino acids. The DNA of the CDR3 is TGTGCCAGCTCACCCCAGGTAGGGAATGAAGCTTTCTTT. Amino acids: CASSPQVGNEAFF.

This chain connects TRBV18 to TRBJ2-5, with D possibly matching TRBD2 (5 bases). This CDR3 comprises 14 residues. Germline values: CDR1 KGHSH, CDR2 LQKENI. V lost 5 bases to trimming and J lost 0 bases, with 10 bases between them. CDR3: CASSADGNQETQYF. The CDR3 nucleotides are TGTGCCAGCTCAGCCGACGGGAACCAAGAGACCCAGTACTTC.

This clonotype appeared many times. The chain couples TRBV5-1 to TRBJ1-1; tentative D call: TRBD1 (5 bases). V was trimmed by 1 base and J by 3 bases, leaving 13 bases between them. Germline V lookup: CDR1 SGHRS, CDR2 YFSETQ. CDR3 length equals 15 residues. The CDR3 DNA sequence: TGCGCCAGCAGCTTGTGGGGGGAGGGCCACACTGAAGCTTTCTTT. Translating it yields CASSLWGEGHTEAFF.

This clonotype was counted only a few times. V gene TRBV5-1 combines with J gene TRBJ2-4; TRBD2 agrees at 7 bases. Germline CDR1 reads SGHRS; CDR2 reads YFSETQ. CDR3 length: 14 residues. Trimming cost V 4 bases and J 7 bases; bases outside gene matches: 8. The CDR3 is CASSVREAGNIQYF. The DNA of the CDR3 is TGCGCCAGCAGCGTCCGGGAGGCGGGGAACATTCAGTACTTC.

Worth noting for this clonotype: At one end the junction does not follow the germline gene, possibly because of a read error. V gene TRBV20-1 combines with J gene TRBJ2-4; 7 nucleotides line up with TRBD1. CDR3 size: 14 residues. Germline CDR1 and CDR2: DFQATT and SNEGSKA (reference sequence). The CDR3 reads CSARDGTVLNIRYF. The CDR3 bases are TGCAGTGCTAGAGACGGGACAGTGTTAAACATTCGGTACTTC.

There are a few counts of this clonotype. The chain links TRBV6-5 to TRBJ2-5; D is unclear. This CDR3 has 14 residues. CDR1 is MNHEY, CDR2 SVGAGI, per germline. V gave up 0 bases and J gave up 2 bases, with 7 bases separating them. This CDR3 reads CASSYSETQETQYF. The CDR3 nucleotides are TGTGCCAGCAGTTACTCGGAAACGCAAGAGACCCAGTACTTC.